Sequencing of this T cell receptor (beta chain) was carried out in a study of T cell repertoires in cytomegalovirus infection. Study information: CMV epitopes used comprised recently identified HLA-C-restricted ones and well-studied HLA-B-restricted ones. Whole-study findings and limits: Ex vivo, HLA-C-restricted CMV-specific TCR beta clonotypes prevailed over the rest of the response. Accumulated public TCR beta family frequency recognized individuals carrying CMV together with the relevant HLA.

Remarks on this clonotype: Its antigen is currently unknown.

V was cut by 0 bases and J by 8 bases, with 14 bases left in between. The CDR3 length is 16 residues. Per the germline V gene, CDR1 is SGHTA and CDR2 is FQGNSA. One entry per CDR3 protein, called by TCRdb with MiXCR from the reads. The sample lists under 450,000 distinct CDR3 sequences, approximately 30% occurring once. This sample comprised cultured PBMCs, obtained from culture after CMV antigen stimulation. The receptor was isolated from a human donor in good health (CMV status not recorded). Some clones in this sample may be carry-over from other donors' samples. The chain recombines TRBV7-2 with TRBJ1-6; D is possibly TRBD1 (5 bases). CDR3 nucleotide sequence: TGTGCCAGCAGCTTAGCGGCCAGGGTTGGGGATTCACCCCTCCACTTT. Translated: CASSLAARVGDSPLHF. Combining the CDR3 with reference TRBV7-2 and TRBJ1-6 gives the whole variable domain GAGVSQSPSNKVTEKGKDVELRCDPISGHTALYWYRQSLGQGLEFLIYFQGNSAPDKSGLPSDRFSAERTGGSVSTLTIQRTQQEDSAVYLCASSLAARVGDSPLHFGNGTRLTVT.